This entry lists 20 T cell receptor beta chains sequenced from one sample in a study of blood T cell repertoires in COVID-19. The data were produced by immunoSEQ multiplex PCR, yet TCRdb's version contains in-frame clones alone and is incomplete. Of 250,000 to 300,000 clones in the sample, roughly 92% were seen once. What was sequenced was peripheral blood. Receptor source: a woman aged 25 to 45 with COVID-19, enrolled during active disease.

This chain uses TRBV12-5 with TRBJ2-4; perhaps TRBD2 as D (5 bases). The CDR3 contains 14 residues. V was shortened by 6 bases and J by 0 bases, with 9 bases between the two germline ends. CDR1 and CDR2 from the germline V gene are LGHNT and FRNRAP. The CDR3 nucleotides read TGTGCTAGTGGCAACGGACTAGCCAAAAACATTCAGTACTTC. Protein sequence: CASGNGLAKNIQYF. Full variable domain (missing parts from reference TRBV12-5 and TRBJ2-4): DARVTQTPRHKVTEMGQEVTMRCQPILGHNTVFWYRQTMMQGLELLAYFRNRAPLDDSGMPKDRFSAEMPDATLATLKIQPSEPRDSAVYFCASGNGLAKNIQYFGAGTRLSVL.

This chain connects TRBV25-1 to TRBJ2-2, with D possibly matching TRBD1 (6 bases). The CDR3 contains 14 residues. Trimming cost V 6 bases and J 1 base, with 9 bases left between them. Germline CDR1 MGHDK, CDR2 SYGVNS. CDR3 residues: CASREQGNTGELFF. The CDR3 DNA is TGTGCCAGCAGAGAACAGGGGAACACCGGGGAGCTGTTTTTT.

This chain links TRBV5-4 with TRBJ1-2; no definite D call. V was pared by 3 bases and J by 0 bases, with 9 bases between. The germline V gene encodes CDR1 SGHNT and CDR2 YYREEE (reference sequence). The CDR3 is 14 amino acids. CDR3 DNA sequence: TGTGCCAGCAGCTCGAACCTAGCTAACTATGGCTACACCTTC. Its protein is CASSSNLANYGYTF.

V usage is TRBV30 and J usage is TRBJ1-2, with 8 bases fitting TRBD1. Germline V gives CDR1 GTSNPN, CDR2 SVGIG (reference sequence). V trimming: 5 bases; J trimming: 4 bases; junction bases outside the gene matches: 6. This CDR3 spans 13 amino acids. The CDR3 protein is CAWGQGRGYGYTF. The DNA of the CDR3 is TGTGCCTGGGGACAGGGCAGGGGCTATGGCTACACCTTC. The variable domain in full, with the rest retrieved from reference TRBV30 and TRBJ1-2, is SQTIHQWPATLVQPVGSPLSLECTVEGTSNPNLYWYRQAAGRGLQLLFYSVGIGQISSEVPQNLSASRPQDRQFILSSKKLLLSDSGFYLCAWGQGRGYGYTFGSGTRLTVV.

This rearrangement joins TRBV27 to TRBJ1-3, with D perhaps TRBD1 (6 bases). CDR3 length equals 19 residues. Germline assignment: CDR1 MNHEY and CDR2 SMNVEV (reference sequence). V lost 2 bases, J lost 0 bases, and 20 bases lay in between. The CDR3 sequence: CASSLNGGPPGFSGNTIYF. The CDR3, as DNA: TGTGCCAGCAGTTTAAACGGGGGGCCTCCAGGATTCTCTGGAAACACCATATATTTT.

The chain couples TRBV11-2 to TRBJ1-2; D remains unclear. Trimming removed 5 bases from V and 8 bases from J, with 15 bases in between. In germline, CDR1 is SGHAT, CDR2 FQNNGV. The CDR3 totals 13 residues. Here the CDR3 reads CASSLAGFGGYTF. The CDR3 nucleotides read TGTGCCAGCAGCCTGGCGGGGTTTGGCGGCTACACCTTC. Drawing the rest from reference TRBV11-2 and TRBJ1-2, the complete variable domain is EAGVAQSPRYKIIEKRQSVAFWCNPISGHATLYWYQQILGQGPKLLIQFQNNGVVDDSQLPKDRFSAERLKGVDSTLKIQPAKLEDSAVYLCASSLAGFGGYTFGSGTRLTVV.

The J gene is TRBJ2-5, the V gene TRBV20-1; possible D gene TRBD1, 5 bases. The CDR3 loop spans 11 amino acids. The V and J ends lost 6 bases and 2 bases respectively, with 7 bases between them. Germline CDR1 reads DFQATT; CDR2 reads SNEGSKA (reference sequence). The CDR3: CSAAGQETQYF. Here the CDR3 DNA reads TGCAGTGCAGCAGGGCAAGAGACCCAGTACTTC.

This chain joins TRBV7-2 and TRBJ2-2; perhaps TRBD2 as D (6 bases). The germline V gene has CDR1 SGHTA and CDR2 FQGNSA. This CDR3 comprises 15 residues. The V end lost 1 base, the J end lost 6 bases, and 12 bases lay between the germline ends. The CDR3 DNA reads as TGTGCCAGCAGCTTAGATAGCGGATGGGCCGGGGAGCTGTTTTTT. Amino acid sequence: CASSLDSGWAGELFF.

The gene calls are TRBV7-8 and TRBJ1-2; D is unclear. Germline assignment: CDR1 SGHVS and CDR2 FQNEAQ. The CDR3 length is 13 residues. Deletions cut 1 base from V and 5 bases from J, with 8 bases between. This CDR3 is CASSLVAGYGYTF. The DNA for the CDR3 is TGTGCCAGCAGCTTAGTAGCCGGGTATGGCTACACCTTC.

The CDR3 region is CASSTDRGLRLAGGYNEQFF. The CDR3 region has the DNA TGTGCCAGTAGTACCGACAGGGGGTTGAGACTAGCGGGAGGGTACAATGAGCAGTTCTTC. The chain links TRBV19 to TRBJ2-1; 14 bases fit TRBD2. V was pared by 4 bases and J by 4 bases, with 15 bases of the junction left unmatched. The CDR3 consists of 20 residues. Germline-derived CDR1 and CDR2 are LNHDA and SQIVND (reference sequence).

The chain links TRBV28 to TRBJ1-4; no definite D call. This CDR3 spans 14 amino acids. V lost 4 bases and J lost 0, with 6 bases in between. CDR1 MDHEN and CDR2 SYDVKM come from the germline V gene. DNA of the CDR3: TGTGCCAGCAGTTCGGTTGCAACTAATGAAAAACTGTTTTTT. Translating it yields CASSSVATNEKLFF. The variable domain in full, with the rest retrieved from reference TRBV28 and TRBJ1-4, is DVKVTQSSRYLVKRTGEKVFLECVQDMDHENMFWYRQDPGLGLRLIYFSYDVKMKEKGDIPEGYSVSREKKERFSLILESASTNQTSMYLCASSSVATNEKLFFGSGTQLSVL.

The chain couples TRBV29-1 to TRBJ1-2; 8 nucleotides agree with TRBD1. The trim removed 7 bases at V and 5 bases at J, leaving 12 bases unmatched. The CDR3 sequence is 14 residues long. Germline V gives CDR1 SQVTM, CDR2 ANQGSEA. CDR3 DNA: TGCAGCGCCGATGTTGGCGGACAGGGTTATGGCTACACCTTC. It translates to CSADVGGQGYGYTF. Full variable domain (remainder filled in from reference TRBV29-1 and TRBJ1-2): SAVISQKPSRDICQRGTSLTIQCQVDSQVTMMFWYRQQPGQSLTLIATANQGSEATYESGFVIDKFPISRPNLTFSTLTVSNMSPEDSSIYLCSADVGGQGYGYTFGSGTRLTVV.

The rearrangement joins TRBV30 to TRBJ1-5; possible D gene TRBD1, 5 bases. CDR3 length: 14 amino acids. In germline, CDR1 is GTSNPN, CDR2 SVGIG (reference sequence). V lost 4 bases, J lost 4 bases, and 14 bases lay in between. The CDR3 is CAWNFAGGNQPQHF. CDR3 sequence (DNA): TGTGCCTGGAACTTTGCGGGGGGTAATCAGCCCCAGCATTTT. Drawing the rest from reference TRBV30 and TRBJ1-5, the complete variable domain is SQTIHQWPATLVQPVGSPLSLECTVEGTSNPNLYWYRQAAGRGLQLLFYSVGIGQISSEVPQNLSASRPQDRQFILSSKKLLLSDSGFYLCAWNFAGGNQPQHFGDGTRLSIL.

The chain combines TRBV18 with TRBJ1-1; 7 bases agree with TRBD1. Germline V gene data show CDR1 as KGHSH and CDR2 as LQKENI. The trim removed 3 bases at V and 4 bases at J, leaving 14 bases unmatched. The CDR3 totals 17 residues. CDR3 amino acids: CASSPSGGVGITTEAFF. The CDR3 nucleotides are TGTGCCAGCTCACCTTCAGGGGGAGTAGGAATTACCACTGAAGCTTTCTTT.

The chain carries TRBV29-1 and TRBJ1-1, with 7 bases lining up with TRBD1. Germline CDR1 reads SQVTM; CDR2 reads ANQGSEA. The CDR3 contains 15 residues. V was clipped by 6 bases and J by 1 base; unmatched bases: 11. The CDR3 coding sequence is TGCAGCGTCCTGGGACAGCGGTTGCCGAACACTGAAGCTTTCTTT. This codes for CSVLGQRLPNTEAFF.

CDR3 DNA: TGCAGTGCTAGTCCCGGGGTAGGCTACGAGCAGTACTTC. It translates to CSASPGVGYEQYF. The chain employs TRBV20-1 and TRBJ2-7; D may be TRBD2 (5 bases). The length of the CDR3 is 13 residues. Germline lookup yields CDR1 DFQATT and CDR2 SNEGSKA (reference sequence). Between the trimmed V and J ends, which lost 3 bases and 3 bases, there was a span of 12 bases.

This clone was seen only a few times. This chain connects TRBV19 to TRBJ1-6; the D is unclear. V was trimmed by 8 bases and J by 7 bases, leaving 12 bases between them. The CDR3 loop spans 13 amino acids. CDR1 LNHDA and CDR2 SQIVND come from the germline V gene (reference sequence). Here the CDR3 reads CASGSNGNSPLHF. The CDR3 bases are TGTGCCAGTGGGTCCAACGGGAATTCACCCCTCCACTTT.

The CDR3 sequence: CASRIDRGETQYF. Here the CDR3 DNA reads TGTGCCAGCAGAATCGACAGGGGAGAGACCCAGTACTTC. This chain links TRBV28 with TRBJ2-5; 8 nucleotides line up with TRBD1. Trimming removed 6 bases from V and 4 bases from J; junction bases left unmatched: 4. CDR1 MDHEN and CDR2 SYDVKM come from the germline V gene. The CDR3 length is 13 residues.

The V and J genes are TRBV30 and TRBJ1-5; 10 nucleotides agree with TRBD1. Germline values: CDR1 GTSNPN, CDR2 SVGIG (reference sequence). Trimming at V came to 0 bases and at J to 2 bases, leaving 4 bases not matched to a gene. The CDR3 contains 16 residues. CDR3 nucleotides: TGTGCCTGGAGTGTAAGTGGGACAGGGGGCAATCAGCCCCAGCATTTT. Translated: CAWSVSGTGGNQPQHF.

The rearrangement joins TRBV5-1 to TRBJ1-6, with TRBD1 as a possible D gene (5 bases). V was trimmed by 5 bases and J by 5 bases, leaving 11 bases between them. This CDR3 comprises 14 residues. From germline, CDR1 is SGHRS and CDR2 YFSETQ. CDR3 protein: CASSRQSDNSPLHF. The DNA for the CDR3 is TGCGCCAGCAGTAGACAGTCAGATAATTCACCCCTCCACTTT.